Following are 31 T cell receptor beta chains from one sample sequenced in a study of T cell responses to AZD1222 COVID-19 vaccine. TCRdb keeps only in-frame clones here, not all; method: immunoSEQ multiplex PCR. The data show fewer than 110,000 clones, around nine tenths seen once. The sample was peripheral blood, taken on day 0 of AZD1222 vaccination. The receptor source for this set is an adult in good health.

This clone was detected once. The J gene is TRBJ2-3, the V gene TRBV5-1; TRBD2 aligns across 10 bases. The CDR3 covers 14 residues. Trimming cost V 6 bases and J 3 bases; bases outside gene matches: 4. The V gene's germline CDR1 is SGHRS and CDR2 YFSETQ. The CDR3: CASTVAGGTDTQYF. The CDR3 DNA reads TGCGCCAGCACCGTAGCGGGGGGAACAGATACGCAGTATTTT.

This chain uses TRBV7-2 with TRBJ1-2; D gene unclear. The CDR3 extends over 14 amino acids. Germline CDR1 is SGHTA and CDR2 is FQGNSA. V lost 1 base to trimming and J lost 4 bases, with 10 bases between them. This CDR3 reads CASSLEQPPYGYTF. CDR3 bases: TGTGCCAGCAGCTTAGAACAGCCCCCCTATGGCTACACCTTC.

The V gene is TRBV3-1 (or the pseudogene TRBV3-2), the J gene TRBJ2-7; D not certain. Trimming cost V 0 bases and J 5 bases, with 8 bases left between them. Germline CDR1 reads LGHDT; CDR2 reads YNNKEL (reference sequence). The length of the CDR3 is 13 residues. CDR3 sequence reads: CASSQEWRDEQYF. The DNA for the CDR3 is TGTGCCAGCAGCCAAGAATGGAGAGACGAGCAGTACTTC.

The J gene is TRBJ2-1, the V gene TRBV2; D gene ambiguous. The CDR3 totals 11 residues. The V and J ends lost 3 bases and 8 bases respectively, with 5 bases between them. Per germline, CDR1 SNHLY and CDR2 FYNNEI. The CDR3 loop reads CASSEFHEQFF. In DNA, the CDR3 is TGTGCCAGCAGTGAGTTTCATGAGCAGTTCTTC.

This chain joins TRBV7-8 and TRBJ2-6, with D unresolved. The germline V and J ends were trimmed by 3 bases and 0 bases, with 12 bases remaining between them. There are 17 residues in the CDR3. Germline CDR1 and CDR2: SGHVS and FQNEAQ. CDR3 sequence reads: CASSLNSRLSGANVLTF. As DNA, the CDR3 is TGTGCCAGCAGCTTGAACTCCCGACTCTCTGGGGCCAACGTCCTGACTTTC.

The rearrangement joins TRBV19 to TRBJ1-5; perhaps TRBD1 as D (6 bases). The CDR3 contains 15 residues. V lost 2 bases to trimming and J lost 5 bases, with 13 bases between them. Per germline, CDR1 LNHDA and CDR2 SQIVND (reference sequence). The CDR3 DNA reads TGTGCCAGTAGTATAAGGGCACAGGGTGATCAGCCCCAGCATTTT. This gives the protein CASSIRAQGDQPQHF.

The rearrangement links TRBV5-8 to TRBJ1-2; D is undetermined. This CDR3 comprises 13 residues. V lost 4 bases and J lost 5, with 12 bases in between. Germline-derived CDR1 and CDR2 are SGHTS and YDEGEE. The CDR3 nucleotides read TGTGCCAGCAGCGTCGCATACACTTATGGCTACACCTTC. It specifies CASSVAYTYGYTF.

The genes are TRBV5-1 and TRBJ1-4, with D hard to call. The V gene's germline CDR1 is SGHRS and CDR2 YFSETQ. With 0 bases removed from V and 4 bases from J, the gap between germline ends came to 19 bases. The CDR3 totals 18 residues. The CDR3 loop reads CASSLELTRAEVNEKLFF. The CDR3 DNA sequence: TGCGCCAGCAGCTTGGAATTAACGAGGGCAGAAGTTAATGAAAAACTGTTTTTT.

The rearrangement links TRBV6-5 to TRBJ1-1; 8 positions match TRBD1. The CDR3 length is 14 residues. The germline V gene encodes CDR1 MNHEY and CDR2 SVGAGI. V lost 7 bases to trimming and J lost 4 bases; unmatched junction nucleotides: 8. Here the CDR3 reads CASTYRGWSTEAFF. DNA of the CDR3: TGTGCCAGCACCTACAGGGGGTGGAGCACTGAAGCTTTCTTT.

The chain couples TRBV15 to TRBJ1-6; TRBD1 aligns across 7 bases. Germline CDR1 is LNHNV and CDR2 is YYDKDF (reference sequence). Germline trimming cut 0 bases from V and 5 bases from J; bases unmatched to any gene: 7. This CDR3 spans 17 amino acids. The DNA for the CDR3 is TGTGCCACCAGCAGAGATCACAGGGGCTTAAATAATTCACCCCTCCACTTT. Amino acid sequence: CATSRDHRGLNNSPLHF.

The chain carries TRBV19 and TRBJ1-5, with TRBD1 as a possible D gene (5 bases). Trimming took off 9 bases at V and 3 bases at J, with 21 bases between the two ends. The germline V gene encodes CDR1 LNHDA and CDR2 SQIVND (reference sequence). There are 16 residues in the CDR3. CDR3 loop: CASSYFQTVTNQPQHF. CDR3 bases: TGTGCCAGCTCATACTTCCAGACAGTAACCAATCAGCCCCAGCATTTT.

The chain combines TRBV12-5 with TRBJ2-1, with 8 positions matching TRBD1. Germline trimming cut 1 base from V and 10 bases from J; bases unmatched to any gene: 3. CDR3 length: 13 residues. Germline assignment: CDR1 LGHNT and CDR2 FRNRAP. The CDR3 is CASGLGQGWEQFF. The CDR3, as DNA: TGTGCTAGTGGTTTGGGACAGGGGTGGGAGCAGTTCTTC.

This clone came up once. This chain links TRBV29-1 with TRBJ1-1, with a weak D call TRBD1 (6 bases). The CDR3 is made up of 13 amino acids. The V end lost 5 bases, the J end lost 5 bases, and 15 bases lay between the germline ends. Germline V lookup: CDR1 SQVTM, CDR2 ANQGSEA. The CDR3 loop reads CSVSAGVLTEAFF. CDR3 DNA sequence: TGCAGCGTTTCGGCAGGGGTATTAACTGAAGCTTTCTTT.

This chain links TRBV6-1 with TRBJ1-1; no reliable D call. The ends were cut back, 1 base at V and 3 bases at J, with 6 bases in the middle. This CDR3 is built from 13 residues. Germline CDR1 and CDR2: MNHNS and SASEGT. The DNA for the CDR3 is TGTGCCAGCAGTGAAGGGAGGTACACTGAAGCTTTCTTT. This gives the protein CASSEGRYTEAFF.

The chain recombines TRBV5-8 with TRBJ1-5; possible D gene TRBD1, 5 bases. Trimming cost V 4 bases and J 4 bases, with 15 bases left between them. CDR1 is SGHTS and CDR2 is YDEGEE in the germline V gene. This CDR3 contains 15 residues. CDR3 sequence reads: CASSRLAGENQPQHF. CDR3 sequence (DNA): TGTGCCAGCAGCCGTCTGGCGGGGGAGAATCAGCCCCAGCATTTT.

The chain uses TRBV13 and TRBJ1-2, with no clear D. V lost 0 bases and J 5 bases, leaving 22 bases between the germline ends. This CDR3 spans 18 amino acids. Looked up from germline, CDR1 is PRHDT and CDR2 is FYEKMQ (reference sequence). The CDR3, as DNA: TGTGCCAGCAGCTTAGGCCCCGCTACGGTCGGGGTGGTGTATGGCTACACCTTC. It is translated as CASSLGPATVGVVYGYTF.

The chain couples TRBV28 to TRBJ1-1, with D unresolved. V was pared by 8 bases and J by 4 bases, with 8 bases between. Germline V lookup: CDR1 MDHEN, CDR2 SYDVKM. The CDR3 is 11 amino acids. CDR3 amino acids: CASEGPTEAFF. In DNA form, the CDR3 reads TGTGCCAGCGAAGGCCCCACTGAAGCTTTCTTT.

The V call is TRBV4-1, the J call TRBJ1-6, with a possible D match to TRBD1 (6 bases). The CDR3 length is 15 residues. Trimming removed 0 bases at V and 7 bases at J, with 10 bases between. CDR1 is MGHRA and CDR2 is YSYEKL in the germline V gene. The CDR3 DNA reads TGCGCCAGCAGCCAAGATGACCAGGGGAATTCACCCCTCCACTTT. It codes for CASSQDDQGNSPLHF.

The V call is TRBV2, the J call TRBJ2-1, with D unclear. This CDR3 is 11 amino acids long. Trimming removed 10 bases from V and 5 bases from J, with 9 bases in between. CDR1 and CDR2 from the germline V gene are SNHLY and FYNNEI. As DNA, the CDR3 is TGTGCCACCGAACGTAACAATGAGCAGTTCTTC. Its protein product is CATERNNEQFF.

This rearrangement joins TRBV12-3 or TRBV12-4 to TRBJ2-1, with D possibly TRBD2 on 6 matching bases. Trimming cost V 4 bases and J 13 bases, with 14 bases left between them. The CDR3 is 12 residues long. CDR3 coding DNA: TGTGCCAGCAGTTCCGGGACTTTGGTACAGTTCTTC. This translates into CASSSGTLVQFF.

V gene TRBV27 combines with J gene TRBJ2-1; TRBD2 matches 13 bases. From germline, CDR1 is MNHEY and CDR2 SMNVEV (reference sequence). With 6 bases clipped from V and 10 bases from J, the junction kept 6 bases outside the gene matches. CDR3 size: 14 residues. As DNA, the CDR3 is TGTGCCAGCAGCCCTGGACTAGCGGGGGCCGAGCAGTTCTTC. Translating it yields CASSPGLAGAEQFF.

The chain joins TRBV9 to TRBJ1-1; D is unresolved. Germline assignment: CDR1 SGDLS and CDR2 YYNGEE. This CDR3 comprises 14 residues. Trimming left V 3 bases short and J 4 bases short, with 13 bases between. CDR3 bases: TGTGCCAGCAGCGCCCCGCGGGGTGCCACTGAAGCTTTCTTT. Residues: CASSAPRGATEAFF.

The sample holds one count of this clone. The chain is built from TRBV7-9 and TRBJ1-5; no clear D gene. The CDR3 loop spans 12 amino acids. CDR1 is SEHNR, CDR2 FQNEAQ, per germline (reference sequence). Between the trimmed V and J ends, which lost 5 bases and 5 bases, there was a span of 7 bases. DNA of the CDR3: TGTGCCAGCAGCCGAGAGGATCAGCCCCAGCATTTT. Protein: CASSREDQPQHF.

The table lists this clone with a count of one. The chain recombines TRBV3-1 (or the pseudogene TRBV3-2) with TRBJ2-2, with a tentative D call TRBD1 (5 bases). Germline CDR1 and CDR2: LGHDT and YNNKEL (reference sequence). This CDR3 comprises 16 residues. Trimming cost V 0 bases and J 6 bases, with 14 bases left between them. The CDR3, as DNA: TGTGCCAGCAGCCAAGAGTGGGGCCCGACGCCCGGGGAGCTGTTTTTT. Amino acids: CASSQEWGPTPGELFF.

The V gene is TRBV18, the J gene TRBJ1-6; the match to TRBD1 covers 7 bases. V gave up 1 base and J gave up 10 bases; unmatched junction bases: 10. The germline V gene has CDR1 KGHSH and CDR2 LQKENI. There are 16 residues in the CDR3. The DNA of the CDR3 is TGTGCCAGCTCACCACGAATCACAGGGGAGGGCTCACCCCTCCACTTT. Protein product: CASSPRITGEGSPLHF. Drawing the rest from reference TRBV18 and TRBJ1-6, the complete variable domain is NAGVMQNPRHLVRRRGQEARLRCSPMKGHSHVYWYRQLPEEGLKFMVYLQKENIIDESGMPKERFSAEFPKEGPSILRIQQVVRGDSAAYFCASSPRITGEGSPLHFGNGTRLTVT.

The chain carries TRBV19 and TRBJ1-1; D unclear. Germline-derived CDR1 and CDR2 are LNHDA and SQIVND (reference sequence). The CDR3 extends over 11 amino acids. Trimming cost V 3 bases and J 9 bases, with 8 bases left between them. The CDR3 here is CASSMVEKAFF. The CDR3 nucleotides are TGTGCCAGTAGTATGGTAGAGAAAGCTTTCTTT.

The rearrangement uses TRBV28 and TRBJ1-5; 9 bases map to TRBD1. The CDR3 sequence is 15 residues long. The junction had 8 bases not matched to a gene; V was cut back by 5 bases and J by 6 bases. CDR1 and CDR2 from the germline V gene are MDHEN and SYDVKM. CDR3 residues: CASSPGTGMSQPQHF. The CDR3 DNA is TGTGCCAGCAGTCCGGGGACAGGGATGAGTCAGCCCCAGCATTTT.

The chain couples TRBV7-2 to TRBJ1-1; D possibly corresponds to TRBD1 (5 bases). This CDR3 has 14 amino acids. V lost 1 base to trimming and J lost 0 bases, with 6 bases between them. Germline V gene sequence: CDR1 SGHTA, CDR2 FQGNSA. This CDR3 is CASSLDRLNTEAFF. CDR3 DNA: TGTGCCAGCAGCTTAGACAGGTTGAACACTGAAGCTTTCTTT.

This chain links TRBV3-1 (or the pseudogene TRBV3-2) with TRBJ1-6; D unclear. CDR1 and CDR2 (germline): LGHDT, YNNKEL (reference sequence). CDR3 length equals 14 residues. Trimming removed 2 bases from V and 10 bases from J, with 12 bases in between. CDR3 coding DNA: TGTGCCAGCAGCCAATCCGAGCGGGTCTCACCCCTCCACTTT. It codes for CASSQSERVSPLHF.

In its sample, this clone was seen a few times. This chain uses TRBV29-1 with TRBJ1-1; D is possibly TRBD1 (6 bases). The V gene lost 4 bases and the J gene lost 0 bases, with 15 bases spanning the gap. The germline V gene encodes CDR1 SQVTM and CDR2 ANQGSEA. The CDR3 runs 15 residues. CDR3 DNA: TGCAGCGTTGCTCAGGGGTGGGGTATGAACACTGAAGCTTTCTTT. Residues: CSVAQGWGMNTEAFF. Together with reference TRBV29-1 and TRBJ1-1, the CDR3 gives the full variable domain: SAVISQKPSRDICQRGTSLTIQCQVDSQVTMMFWYRQQPGQSLTLIATANQGSEATYESGFVIDKFPISRPNLTFSTLTVSNMSPEDSSIYLCSVAQGWGMNTEAFFGQGTRLTVV.

The chain is built from TRBV5-6 and TRBJ1-6; D call uncertain. Germline-derived CDR1 and CDR2 are SGHDT and YYEEEE. CDR3 length: 16 residues. Trimming removed 0 bases from V and 7 bases from J, with 14 bases in between. CDR3 protein: CASSLVAGTTNSPLHF. CDR3 sequence (DNA): TGTGCCAGCAGCTTGGTGGCAGGCACCACGAATTCACCCCTCCACTTT.